This T cell receptor beta chain was sequenced during a study of neurological immune-mediated disorders. This clonotype showed up many times. Germline V lookup: CDR1 SGHRS, CDR2 YFSETQ. Losses at the gene ends were 4 bases for V and 5 bases for J; bases not matched to a gene: 6. The CDR3 has 16 amino acids. Using its own MiXCR run on the 5' RACE reads, TCRdb lists one record per CDR3 protein. The sample lists 35,000 to 40,000 distinct CDR3 sequences; more than 2% were seen once. This TCR derives from a man aged 50-59 years with multiple sclerosis. This sequence joins TRBV5-1 and TRBJ1-6, with 10 bases matching TRBD1. The sequencing input was PBMCs. CDR3 region: CASSPVTGGNNSPLHF. The CDR3 coding sequence is TGCGCCAGCAGCCCCGTGACAGGGGGCAATAATTCACCCCTCCACTTT.